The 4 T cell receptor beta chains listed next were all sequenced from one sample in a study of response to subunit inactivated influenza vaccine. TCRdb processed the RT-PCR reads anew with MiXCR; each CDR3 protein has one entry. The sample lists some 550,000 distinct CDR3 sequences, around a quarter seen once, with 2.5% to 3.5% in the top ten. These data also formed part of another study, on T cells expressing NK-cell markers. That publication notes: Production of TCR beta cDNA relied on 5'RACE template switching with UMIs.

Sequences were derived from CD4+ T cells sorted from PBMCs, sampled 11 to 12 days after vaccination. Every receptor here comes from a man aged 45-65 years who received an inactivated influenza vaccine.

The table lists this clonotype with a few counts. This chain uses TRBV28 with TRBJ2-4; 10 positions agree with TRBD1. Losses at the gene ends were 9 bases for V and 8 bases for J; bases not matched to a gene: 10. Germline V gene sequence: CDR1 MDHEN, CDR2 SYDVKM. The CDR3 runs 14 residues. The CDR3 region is CASNDRGRGDIQYF. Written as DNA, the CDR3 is TGTGCCAGTAACGACAGGGGGCGCGGGGACATTCAGTACTTC.

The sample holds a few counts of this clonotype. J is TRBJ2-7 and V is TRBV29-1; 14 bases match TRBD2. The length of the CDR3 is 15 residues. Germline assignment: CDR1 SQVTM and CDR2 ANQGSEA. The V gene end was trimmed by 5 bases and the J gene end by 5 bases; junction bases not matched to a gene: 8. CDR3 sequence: CSVKGTSGSINEQYF. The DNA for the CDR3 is TGCAGCGTTAAAGGGACTAGCGGGAGTATCAACGAGCAGTACTTC.

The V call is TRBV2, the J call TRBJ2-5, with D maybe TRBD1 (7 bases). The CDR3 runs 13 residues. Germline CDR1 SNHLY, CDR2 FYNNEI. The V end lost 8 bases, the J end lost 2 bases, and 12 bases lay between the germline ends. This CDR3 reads CASGGTVQETQYF. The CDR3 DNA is TGTGCCAGCGGGGGGACAGTTCAAGAGACCCAGTACTTC.

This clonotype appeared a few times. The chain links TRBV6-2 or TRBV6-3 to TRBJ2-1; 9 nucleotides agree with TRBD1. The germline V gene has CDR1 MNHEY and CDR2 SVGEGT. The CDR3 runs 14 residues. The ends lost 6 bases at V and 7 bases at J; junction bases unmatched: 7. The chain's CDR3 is CASRTGGSANEQFF. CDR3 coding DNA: TGTGCCAGCAGAACAGGGGGCTCGGCGAATGAGCAGTTCTTC.